The 31 T cell receptor beta chains in this list originate from one sample, sequenced in a study of cytomegalovirus exposure and HLA in healthy donors. This PCR relied on a set of 60 Vbeta primers and 13 Jbeta primers. Here immunoSEQ multiplex PCR was the method, and the copy in TCRdb shows in-frame clones only, minus some. Of under 200,000 clones in the sample, approximately 84% were seen once. Sequenced material: PBMCs. The source of these receptors is a woman between 45 and 65 years old in good health and CMV-seropositive.

With regard to this clone: The junction shows a germline mismatch at one end, possibly a read error. The chain links TRBV6-1 to TRBJ1-2; 11 bases align to TRBD1. CDR1 MNHNS and CDR2 SASEGT come from the germline V gene. The CDR3 is 14 amino acids. The CDR3 loop is CASSPRRGQGVGLF. DNA of the CDR3: TGTGCCAGCAGTCCTAGGCGGGGACAGGGGGTTGGTTTGTTC.

This clone has just a few counts. The chain has TRBV6-5 and TRBJ2-1, with D unclear. Germline V CDR1 and CDR2: MNHEY, SVGAGI. V shed 0 bases and J shed 4 bases, with 10 bases lying between them. CDR3 length: 15 residues. CDR3 sequence: CASSYSKRRYNEQFF. Written as DNA, the CDR3 is TGTGCCAGCAGTTACTCGAAAAGGCGGTACAATGAGCAGTTCTTC.

The chain carries TRBV7-2 and TRBJ1-2; D is uncertain. V shed 0 bases and J shed 5 bases, with 7 bases lying between them. The CDR3 is 13 amino acids. Looked up from germline, CDR1 is SGHTA and CDR2 is FQGNSA. The DNA of the CDR3 is TGTGCCAGCAGCTTAGCGGCAGGATATGGCTACACCTTC. Protein sequence: CASSLAAGYGYTF.

The chain carries TRBV11-2 and TRBJ1-1; the D gene is possibly TRBD1 (5 bases). The CDR3 loop spans 13 amino acids. Trimming shortened V by 4 bases and J by 3 bases, and 9 bases separated the two germline ends. Germline lookup yields CDR1 SGHAT and CDR2 FQNNGV. CDR3 coding DNA: TGTGCCAGCAGCTGGGGACTGGACACTGAAGCTTTCTTT. Encoded protein: CASSWGLDTEAFF.

The genes are TRBV12-5 and TRBJ2-3; a possible D gene is TRBD2 (5 bases). CDR3 length: 15 residues. V was pared by 1 base and J by 0 bases, with 8 bases between. The germline gives CDR1 LGHNT, CDR2 FRNRAP. This CDR3 is CASGLGTSSTDTQYF. The CDR3 DNA follows: TGTGCTAGTGGTTTGGGGACTTCTAGCACAGATACGCAGTATTTT.

The CDR3: CASSLGGQNTEAFF. CDR3 bases: TGTGCCAGCAGCTTAGGGGGACAGAACACTGAAGCTTTCTTT. The V and J genes are TRBV7-9 and TRBJ1-1, with D possibly matching TRBD1 (6 bases). The CDR3 is made up of 14 amino acids. CDR1 SEHNR and CDR2 FQNEAQ come from the germline V gene (reference sequence). The V end was cut by 1 base, the J end by 1 base, with 7 bases between.

The gene calls are TRBV5-1 and TRBJ2-3; 11 nucleotides align to TRBD2. Germline CDR1 reads SGHRS; CDR2 reads YFSETQ. CDR3 size: 16 residues. Unmatched junction bases numbered 7, after V lost 3 bases and J lost 4 bases. The CDR3 here is CASSSSNSGRADTQYF. The CDR3 region has the DNA TGCGCCAGCAGCTCTTCGAATAGCGGGAGGGCAGATACGCAGTATTTT.

J is TRBJ1-1 and V is TRBV9; the match to TRBD1 covers 7 bases. CDR1 SGDLS and CDR2 YYNGEE come from the germline V gene. The CDR3 is 19 amino acids. Germline trimming cut 4 bases from V and 6 bases from J; bases unmatched to any gene: 24. CDR3 protein: CASSPRMVGTAPGKAEAFF. CDR3 DNA sequence: TGTGCCAGCAGCCCCCGGATGGTCGGGACAGCTCCAGGTAAGGCTGAAGCTTTCTTT.

The V and J genes are TRBV5-4 and TRBJ2-7; 13 nucleotides line up with TRBD2. Trimming removed 4 bases from V and 7 bases from J; junction bases left unmatched: 5. CDR1 is SGHNT and CDR2 is YYREEE in the germline V gene (reference sequence). The CDR3 has 14 residues. The CDR3 region is CASSTTSGGREQYF. CDR3 DNA: TGTGCCAGCAGCACGACTAGCGGGGGGAGAGAGCAGTACTTC.

The rearrangement uses TRBV9 and TRBJ1-4; perhaps TRBD1 as D (6 bases). The CDR3 contains 14 residues. V lost 1 base and J lost 8, with 12 bases in between. Germline CDR1 reads SGDLS; CDR2 reads YYNGEE. DNA for the CDR3: TGTGCCAGCAGCGTACAGGGGAACTCCGAAAAACTGTTTTTT. It specifies CASSVQGNSEKLFF.

The chain employs TRBV29-1 and TRBJ1-1; maybe TRBD1 (6 bases). Germline-derived CDR1 and CDR2 are SQVTM and ANQGSEA. The CDR3 has 13 residues. Trimming took 7 bases from V and 0 from J, leaving 12 bases between them. The CDR3: CSAERGMNTEAFF. For the CDR3, the DNA is TGCAGCGCCGAGAGGGGGATGAACACTGAAGCTTTCTTT.

The genes are TRBV5-6 and TRBJ2-2; 9 nucleotides agree with TRBD1. CDR3 size: 18 residues. CDR1 is SGHDT, CDR2 YYEEEE, per germline. The V and J ends lost 0 bases and 4 bases, in that order; junction bases with no gene match: 10. CDR3 in amino acids: CASSLAWTGARGTGELFF. In nucleotides, the CDR3 is TGTGCCAGCAGCTTGGCCTGGACAGGGGCACGTGGCACCGGGGAGCTGTTTTTT. Supplemented by reference TRBV5-6 and TRBJ2-2, the full variable domain reads DAGVTQSPTHLIKTRGQQVTLRCSPKSGHDTVSWYQQALGQGPQFIFQYYEEEERQRGNFPDRFSGHQFPNYSSELNVNALLLGDSALYLCASSLAWTGARGTGELFFGEGSRLTVL.

The V and J genes are TRBV29-1 and TRBJ2-1; 7 bases map to TRBD1. CDR1 is SQVTM and CDR2 is ANQGSEA in the germline V gene. CDR3 length: 15 amino acids. The ends lost 3 bases at V and 8 bases at J; junction bases unmatched: 13. The CDR3 bases are TGCAGCGTTGAGAACCAGAAGACAGGGATCCATGAGCAGTTCTTC. Translated: CSVENQKTGIHEQFF.

The chain employs TRBV7-8 and TRBJ2-5; 12 bases line up with TRBD2. This CDR3 comprises 15 residues. CDR1 is SGHVS and CDR2 is FQNEAQ in the germline V gene. V trimming: 5 bases; J trimming: 3 bases; junction bases outside the gene matches: 4. The CDR3 sequence is CASSTGLAGKETQYF. DNA for the CDR3: TGTGCCAGCAGCACCGGACTAGCGGGGAAAGAGACCCAGTACTTC.

This chain connects TRBV30 to TRBJ1-5; D is uncertain. The germline gives CDR1 GTSNPN, CDR2 SVGIG (reference sequence). Trimming cost V 0 bases and J 2 bases, with 5 bases left between them. The CDR3 totals 13 residues. The CDR3 sequence: CAWSVAGNQPQHF. The CDR3 DNA is TGTGCCTGGAGTGTGGCGGGCAATCAGCCCCAGCATTTT.

This clone was detected only a few times. The rearrangement joins TRBV11-3 to TRBJ2-7; 10 bases align to TRBD1. There are 13 residues in the CDR3. In germline, CDR1 is SGHNT, CDR2 YENEEA. V dropped 5 bases and J dropped 5; count of bases not matched to a gene: 3. The CDR3 sequence: CASSTGQGNEQYF. The CDR3 DNA follows: TGTGCCAGCAGCACGGGACAGGGGAACGAGCAGTACTTC. Complete variable domain (other parts from reference TRBV11-3 and TRBJ2-7): EAGVVQSPRYKIIEKKQPVAFWCNPISGHNTLYWYLQNLGQGPELLIRYENEEAVDDSQLPKDRFSAERLKGVDSTLKIQPAELGDSAVYLCASSTGQGNEQYFGPGTRLTVT.

This clone occurred once. V usage is TRBV15 and J usage is TRBJ2-7; possible D gene TRBD2, 6 bases. The CDR3 totals 15 residues. The germline V gene has CDR1 LNHNV and CDR2 YYDKDF (reference sequence). Trimming took off 4 bases at V and 6 bases at J, with 19 bases between the two ends. CDR3 sequence (DNA): TGTGCCACCAGCATTGACACTAGCACTTACCCCGAGCAGTACTTC. Encoded protein: CATSIDTSTYPEQYF.

The chain employs TRBV30 and TRBJ1-2; 11 bases are a match to TRBD1. The CDR3 covers 14 residues. Germline values: CDR1 GTSNPN, CDR2 SVGIG (reference sequence). With V trimmed by 2 bases and J by 7 bases, 6 bases remained unmatched. CDR3 nucleotides: TGTGCCTGGAGTAGAGGGACAGGGGGGTCTGGCTACACCTTC. This encodes CAWSRGTGGSGYTF.

The J gene is TRBJ1-4, the V gene TRBV27; 8 positions agree with TRBD1. Germline loops: CDR1 MNHEY, CDR2 SMNVEV (reference sequence). The V and J ends lost 6 bases and 0 bases, in that order; junction bases with no gene match: 12. The CDR3 has 18 residues. CDR3 region: CASRGAGQEGATNEKLFF. DNA of the CDR3: TGTGCCAGCAGAGGCGCGGGACAGGAGGGCGCAACTAATGAAAAACTGTTTTTT.

This clone appeared once. V is TRBV29-1 and J is TRBJ1-2, with a weak D call TRBD1 (6 bases). V was pared by 7 bases and J by 4 bases, with 13 bases between. In germline, CDR1 is SQVTM, CDR2 ANQGSEA. CDR3 length: 12 residues. The CDR3 DNA sequence: TGCAGCGAGGGGGGGCGCGGCTATGGCTACACCTTC. Its protein product is CSEGGRGYGYTF. Looking up the rest from reference TRBV29-1 and TRBJ1-2 gives the full variable domain: SAVISQKPSRDICQRGTSLTIQCQVDSQVTMMFWYRQQPGQSLTLIATANQGSEATYESGFVIDKFPISRPNLTFSTLTVSNMSPEDSSIYLCSEGGRGYGYTFGSGTRLTVV.

The J gene is TRBJ2-2, the V gene TRBV6-5, with D hard to call. This CDR3 spans 16 amino acids. Per the germline V gene, CDR1 is MNHEY and CDR2 is SVGAGI. The germline V and J ends were trimmed by 4 bases and 5 bases, with 17 bases remaining between them. CDR3: CASSWFGTARTGELFF. The CDR3 region has the DNA TGTGCCAGCAGTTGGTTTGGTACAGCCCGTACCGGGGAGCTGTTTTTT.

This chain links TRBV6-6 with TRBJ2-1; 9 bases map to TRBD1. Germline trimming cut 8 bases from V and 6 bases from J; bases unmatched to any gene: 8. This CDR3 is 14 amino acids long. Germline V gene data show CDR1 as MNHNY and CDR2 as SVGAGI (reference sequence). CDR3 loop: CASGPGQGLNEQFF. CDR3 nucleotide sequence: TGTGCCAGCGGACCGGGACAGGGCCTCAATGAGCAGTTCTTC.

This clone appeared a few times. This specimen includes other DNA sequences encoding the same CDR3. The chain uses TRBV6-4 and TRBJ1-1; weak D call: TRBD1 (6 bases). The CDR3 is made up of 13 amino acids. Germline V gene data show CDR1 as MRHNA and CDR2 as SNTAGT. V dropped 3 bases and J dropped 5 bases, with 10 bases sitting between them. DNA for the CDR3: TGTGCCAGCAGTGATGAAGGGGGAACTGAAGCTTTCTTT. Encoded protein: CASSDEGGTEAFF.

This chain connects TRBV20-1 to TRBJ2-5; 7 bases are a match to TRBD1. V gave up 3 bases and J gave up 12 bases; unmatched junction bases: 7. This CDR3 region has 11 residues. Germline V gene data show CDR1 as DFQATT and CDR2 as SNEGSKA (reference sequence). The chain's CDR3 is CSARASGQKYF. The CDR3 DNA is TGCAGTGCTAGGGCGTCGGGACAGAAGTACTTC.

This clone turned up a few times. V usage is TRBV5-6 and J usage is TRBJ1-1; tentative D call: TRBD1 (5 bases). This CDR3 has 12 residues. Trimming stripped 0 bases from V and 10 bases from J, with 10 bases between. Looked up from germline, CDR1 is SGHDT and CDR2 is YYEEEE. The CDR3 spells CASSLDRGRAFF. CDR3 coding DNA: TGTGCCAGCAGCTTGGATCGGGGGAGAGCTTTCTTT.

This clone was detected a few times. The gene calls are TRBV28 and TRBJ1-6, with a tentative D call TRBD1 (5 bases). From germline, CDR1 is MDHEN and CDR2 SYDVKM. V lost 6 bases to trimming and J lost 4 bases, with 13 bases between them. CDR3 length: 15 amino acids. The CDR3 spells CASSQTGGYNSPLHF. Here the CDR3 DNA reads TGTGCCAGCAGCCAAACGGGGGGATATAATTCACCCCTCCACTTT.

This rearrangement joins TRBV5-6 to TRBJ2-1, with 8 bases aligning to TRBD1. V was clipped by 3 bases and J by 6 bases; unmatched bases: 5. This CDR3 contains 14 residues. Per germline, CDR1 SGHDT and CDR2 YYEEEE. CDR3 residues: CASSYLTGVNEQFF. The CDR3 nucleotides are TGTGCCAGCAGCTACCTGACAGGGGTCAATGAGCAGTTCTTC.

The chain joins TRBV9 to TRBJ2-5, with 7 bases aligning to TRBD1. CDR3 length equals 14 residues. After removal of 4 bases from V and 5 bases from J, the junction contained 8 bases not matched to a gene. Germline CDR1 SGDLS, CDR2 YYNGEE. For the CDR3, the DNA is TGTGCCAGCAGCCTAGGACAGGTCCAGGAGACCCAGTACTTC. Protein: CASSLGQVQETQYF.

The gene calls are TRBV4-2 and TRBJ2-5; weak D call: TRBD2 (6 bases). The CDR3 spans 16 residues. V dropped 0 bases and J dropped 1 base, with 12 bases sitting between them. Germline V CDR1 and CDR2: LGHNA, YNFKEQ. The CDR3 bases are TGTGCCAGCAGCCAAGAAAAGGAGGGACCCCAAGAGACCCAGTACTTC. This sequence encodes CASSQEKEGPQETQYF.

V and J are TRBV7-5 and TRBJ2-6; the table's TRBD1 call for D was not verified on the DNA. TRBV7-5 is marked as a pseudogene. The CDR3 spans 18 residues. The CDR3 region has the DNA TGTGCCAGAAGATACAGGGTAGCCTTCTATTCTGGGGCCAACGTCCTGACTTTC. Translated: CARRYRVAFYSGANVLTF.

The chain is built from TRBV5-4 and TRBJ2-5, with TRBD2 matching over 7 bases. With 4 bases clipped from V and 1 base from J, the junction kept 4 bases outside the gene matches. Germline assignment: CDR1 SGHNT and CDR2 YYREEE (reference sequence). The CDR3 consists of 14 residues. The CDR3 protein is CASSPRTSQETQYF. For the CDR3, the DNA is TGTGCCAGCAGCCCCCGGACTAGCCAAGAGACCCAGTACTTC.